A selection of T cell receptor beta chains follows, all from one sample in a study of blood T cell repertoires in COVID-19. The assay was immunoSEQ multiplex PCR, and TCRdb's table has in-frame clones only and misses some. The repertoire holds more than 100,000 clones, with about 89% as singletons. The sample comprised peripheral blood. Receptors originate from a middle-aged man with active or convalescent COVID-19. CDR3s include the opening cysteine and the closing phenylalanine or tryptophan. Each record gives: D gene, V gene, J gene, clone size, CDR3 protein, CDR3 DNA. The D gene is left open where the match is weak. A clone size is listed for some rows: how often the clone was seen (once, few, many), or a class if it is expanded.

d_gene: -
v_gene: TRBV19
j_gene: TRBJ2-3
abundance: -
CDR3aa: CASSIIGDTQYF
CDR3nt: TGTGCCAGTAGTATAATCGGAGATACGCAGTATTTT

d_gene: -
v_gene: TRBV7-9
j_gene: TRBJ1-5
abundance: -
CDR3aa: CASSPDGRGNQPQHF
CDR3nt: TGTGCCAGCAGCCCCGATGGGAGGGGCAATCAGCCCCAGCATTTT

d_gene: TRBD2
v_gene: TRBV9
j_gene: TRBJ2-7
abundance: -
CDR3aa: CASSVGGAGGPMGEQYF
CDR3nt: TGTGCCAGCAGCGTAGGAGGAGCGGGGGGCCCTATGGGCGAGCAGTACTTC

d_gene: TRBD1
v_gene: TRBV7-8
j_gene: TRBJ1-1
abundance: -
CDR3aa: CASSASNRGRPTEAFF
CDR3nt: TGTGCCAGCAGCGCAAGCAACAGGGGGCGTCCAACTGAAGCTTTCTTT

d_gene: TRBD1
v_gene: TRBV2
j_gene: TRBJ1-5
abundance: -
CDR3aa: CASSPGQGPNQPQHF
CDR3nt: TGTGCCAGCAGTCCTGGACAGGGTCCCAATCAGCCCCAGCATTTT

d_gene: -
v_gene: TRBV4-1
j_gene: TRBJ1-1
abundance: -
CDR3aa: CASSQGWRETEAFF
CDR3nt: TGCGCCAGCAGCCAAGGATGGCGGGAAACTGAAGCTTTCTTT

d_gene: -
v_gene: TRBV12-5
j_gene: TRBJ2-2
abundance: few
CDR3aa: CASAKGGLDTGELFF
CDR3nt: TGTGCTAGTGCAAAGGGGGGGCTAGACACCGGGGAGCTGTTTTTT

d_gene: -
v_gene: TRBV9
j_gene: TRBJ1-2
abundance: -
CDR3aa: CASSVGGYGYTF
CDR3nt: TGTGCCAGCAGCGTAGGAGGCTATGGCTACACCTTC

d_gene: -
v_gene: TRBV15
j_gene: TRBJ1-6
abundance: -
CDR3aa: CATSREGNSPLHF
CDR3nt: TGTGCCACCAGCCGGGAGGGCAACTCACCCCTCCACTTT

d_gene: -
v_gene: TRBV5-6
j_gene: TRBJ2-6
abundance: -
CDR3aa: CASSWRWGRAAGANVLTF
CDR3nt: TGTGCCAGCAGCTGGCGGTGGGGCCGGGCCGCGGGGGCCAACGTCCTGACTTTC

d_gene: TRBD1
v_gene: TRBV10-2
j_gene: TRBJ1-4
abundance: -
CDR3aa: CASSETGGEKLFF
CDR3nt: TGCGCCAGCAGTGAAACAGGGGGGGAAAAACTGTTTTTT

d_gene: TRBD1
v_gene: TRBV19
j_gene: TRBJ1-5
abundance: -
CDR3aa: CASSRTGNNQPQHF
CDR3nt: TGTGCCAGTAGTCGGACAGGGAACAATCAGCCCCAGCATTTT

d_gene: TRBD2
v_gene: TRBV3-1/TRBV3-2
j_gene: TRBJ2-1
abundance: -
CDR3aa: CASSQDLGSGGRNEQFF
CDR3nt: TGTGCCAGCAGCCAAGATTTAGGTAGCGGGGGTCGGAATGAGCAGTTCTTC

d_gene: TRBD2
v_gene: TRBV30
j_gene: TRBJ2-5
abundance: -
CDR3aa: CAWSVASGVQETQYF
CDR3nt: TGTGCCTGGAGTGTGGCTAGCGGAGTCCAAGAGACCCAGTACTTC

d_gene: TRBD2
v_gene: TRBV6-1
j_gene: TRBJ2-7
abundance: -
CDR3aa: CASSGPGLFSSYEQYF
CDR3nt: TGTGCCAGCAGTGGACCGGGACTATTTAGCTCCTACGAGCAGTACTTC

d_gene: -
v_gene: TRBV7-2
j_gene: TRBJ1-2
abundance: -
CDR3aa: CASSLDGLYGYTF
CDR3nt: TGTGCCAGCAGCTTGGACGGACTCTATGGCTACACCTTC

d_gene: -
v_gene: TRBV4-3
j_gene: TRBJ2-5
abundance: -
CDR3aa: CASSQDYRGLQETQYF
CDR3nt: TGCGCCAGCAGCCAAGATTACCGGGGGTTACAAGAGACCCAGTACTTC

d_gene: -
v_gene: TRBV5-1
j_gene: TRBJ1-1
abundance: -
CDR3aa: CASSRGPSNTEAFF
CDR3nt: TGCGCCAGCAGCCGCGGGCCTTCGAACACTGAAGCTTTCTTT

d_gene: TRBD1
v_gene: TRBV3-1/TRBV3-2
j_gene: TRBJ1-4
abundance: few
CDR3aa: CASTTGGEGEKLFF
CDR3nt: TGTGCCAGCACCACAGGGGGCGAAGGAGAAAAACTGTTTTTT

d_gene: TRBD1
v_gene: TRBV5-1
j_gene: TRBJ1-2
abundance: -
CDR3aa: CASSLSGQGSGAYGYTF
CDR3nt: TGCGCCAGCAGCTTGTCCGGACAGGGGAGCGGAGCCTATGGCTACACCTTC

d_gene: TRBD2
v_gene: TRBV5-4
j_gene: TRBJ2-5
abundance: few
CDR3aa: CASSPGGSQETQYF
CDR3nt: TGTGCCAGCAGCCCGGGGGGAAGCCAAGAGACCCAGTACTTC

d_gene: TRBD1
v_gene: TRBV15
j_gene: TRBJ1-2
abundance: -
CDR3aa: CATSSRRSRGGNYGYTF
CDR3nt: TGTGCCACCAGCAGCCGAAGATCGAGAGGGGGCAACTATGGCTACACCTTC

d_gene: TRBD1
v_gene: TRBV7-9
j_gene: TRBJ1-1
abundance: -
CDR3aa: CASSHATGGDTEAFF
CDR3nt: TGTGCCAGCAGCCACGCGACAGGGGGCGACACTGAAGCTTTCTTT

d_gene: -
v_gene: TRBV19
j_gene: TRBJ2-1
abundance: -
CDR3aa: CASSSRLNEQFF
CDR3nt: TGTGCCAGTAGTTCAAGACTTAATGAGCAGTTCTTC

d_gene: -
v_gene: TRBV6-2/TRBV6-3
j_gene: TRBJ2-7
abundance: -
CDR3aa: CASSYHDPGAYEQYF
CDR3nt: TGTGCCAGCAGTTACCACGATCCGGGGGCCTACGAGCAGTACTTC

d_gene: TRBD2
v_gene: TRBV10-1
j_gene: TRBJ2-2
abundance: -
CDR3aa: CASSSLAEITGELFF
CDR3nt: TGCGCCAGCAGTTCACTAGCGGAGATCACCGGGGAGCTGTTTTTT

d_gene: TRBD1
v_gene: TRBV24-1
j_gene: TRBJ1-5
abundance: -
CDR3aa: CATSDTTGGGQPQHF
CDR3nt: TGTGCCACCAGTGACACTACAGGGGGCGGTCAGCCCCAGCATTTT

d_gene: -
v_gene: TRBV6-5
j_gene: TRBJ1-5
abundance: -
CDR3aa: CASRIKQSNQPQHF
CDR3nt: TGTGCCAGCAGGATAAAACAAAGCAATCAGCCCCAGCATTTT

d_gene: -
v_gene: TRBV12-5
j_gene: TRBJ2-1
abundance: once
CDR3aa: CASGLVGSDEQFF
CDR3nt: TGTGCTAGTGGTTTAGTAGGTAGCGATGAGCAGTTCTTC

d_gene: -
v_gene: TRBV4-1
j_gene: TRBJ2-3
abundance: -
CDR3aa: CASSQDGRSQRDTQYF
CDR3nt: TGCGCCAGCAGCCAAGATGGGAGGAGCCAGAGGGATACGCAGTATTTT

d_gene: TRBD1
v_gene: TRBV5-8
j_gene: TRBJ2-1
abundance: once
CDR3aa: CASSLVFGTGLSSIYNEQFF
CDR3nt: TGTGCCAGCAGCTTGGTTTTCGGGACAGGGTTAAGTTCTATCTACAATGAGCAGTTCTTC

d_gene: -
v_gene: TRBV7-8
j_gene: TRBJ2-7
abundance: -
CDR3aa: CASSLAFGGTAYEQYF
CDR3nt: TGTGCCAGCAGCTTAGCGTTCGGGGGAACGGCCTACGAGCAGTACTTC

d_gene: TRBD1
v_gene: TRBV19
j_gene: TRBJ1-1
abundance: -
CDR3aa: CASSIRGQRGAEAFF
CDR3nt: TGTGCCAGTAGTATTAGGGGGCAACGGGGCGCTGAAGCTTTCTTT

d_gene: -
v_gene: TRBV28
j_gene: TRBJ2-2
abundance: -
CDR3aa: CASSPRGTGELFF
CDR3nt: TGTGCCAGCAGCCCTAGGGGCACCGGGGAGCTGTTTTTT

d_gene: -
v_gene: TRBV7-2
j_gene: TRBJ1-5
abundance: few
CDR3aa: CASSFTGYQVSGDQPQHF
CDR3nt: TGTGCCAGCAGCTTCACAGGCTACCAGGTTTCGGGTGATCAGCCCCAGCATTTT

d_gene: -
v_gene: TRBV28
j_gene: TRBJ2-5
abundance: many
CDR3aa: CASSPGTQETQYF
CDR3nt: TGTGCCAGCAGTCCCGGGACACAAGAGACCCAGTACTTC